The sequence of this T cell receptor (beta chain) was determined in a study of blood T cell repertoires in COVID-19. TCRdb keeps only in-frame clones here, not all; method: immunoSEQ multiplex PCR. The sample gives around 180,000 clones, just under 80% of which show up once; 6.5% is in the top ten. V was trimmed by 4 bases and J by 3 bases, leaving 9 bases between them. The CDR3 consists of 14 residues. Germline CDR1 and CDR2: LNHDA and SQIVND (reference sequence). This sequence was found in a man in his sixties or seventies with active or convalescent COVID-19. The sample consisted of peripheral blood. The chain employs TRBV19 and TRBJ2-2; TRBD1 might be the D (6 bases). CDR3 in DNA: TGTGCCAGTAGTAGGGGGCGCGACACCGGGGAGCTGTTTTTT. The encoded protein is CASSRGRDTGELFF.